These 22 T cell receptor beta chains came from one sample sequenced in a study of T cell clonality in common variable immunodeficiency (dated by TCRdb to about 2015). The library came from the immunoSEQ multiplex PCR assay. TCRdb mirrors the immuneACCESS table, restricted to in-frame sequences. Some clones are absent from its copies; in checked studies, under half trace to an unresolved V gene, and the reason for the others is unknown. This sample holds around 39,000 clones in total, without any singletons. The ten most abundant clones make up 0.8% to 1% of the sample. Specimen: peripheral blood mononuclear cells. The source is a person between 18 and 69 years old in good health.

This clone was detected ten times or more. The CDR3 end is not reached by the read, which stops 3 residues before it; the germline J gene fills it in. The genes are TRBV4-1 and TRBJ2-7, with 7 bases matching TRBD1. V was clipped by 4 bases and J by 6 bases; unmatched bases: 9. Germline values: CDR1 MGHRA, CDR2 YSYEKL. The CDR3 runs to 14 residues. The DNA read from the CDR3 is TGCGCCAGCAGCCTCGATACAGGGGCGGGCGAG. This translates into CASSLDTGAGE. The whole CDR3 is CASSLDTGAGEQYF.

This clone counts as medium-sized (0.01 to 0.1%). Read data end 3 residues before the CDR3 end; the end is taken from the germline J gene. The chain has TRBV24-1 and TRBJ2-5, with TRBD2 identical over 11 bases. Germline lookup yields CDR1 KGHDR and CDR2 SFDVKD. V gave up 9 bases and J gave up 3 bases; unmatched junction bases: 2. The CDR3 is made up of 13 amino acids. CDR3 DNA (partial): TGTGCCACCCAACTAGCGGGAGAAGAGACC. Its protein product is CATQLAGEET. The whole CDR3 region reads CATQLAGEETQYF.

This clone was observed many times. The read is 3 residues too short to cover the CDR3 end, so that end is filled in from the germline J gene. The V and J genes are TRBV7-9 and TRBJ2-1; TRBD2 aligns across 8 bases. CDR1 and CDR2 (germline): SEHNR, FQNEAQ (reference sequence). V lost 1 base to trimming and J lost 3 bases; unmatched junction nucleotides: 2. There are 15 residues in the CDR3. Incomplete CDR3 DNA: TGTGCCAGCAGCTTAGAACTAGCGGACTACAATGAG. It encodes CASSLELADYNE. The whole CDR3 is CASSLELADYNEQFF. The full variable domain, in which reference TRBV7-9 and TRBJ2-1 provide the parts outside the CDR3, is DTGVSQNPRHKITKRGQNVTFRCDPISEHNRLYWYRQTLGQGPEFLTYFQNEAQLEKSRLLSDRFSAERPKGSFSTLEIQRTEQGDSAMYLCASSLELADYNEQFFGPGTRLTVL.

This clone came up many times. The read ends 3 residues before the CDR3 terminus; that terminus is restored from the germline J gene. This chain connects TRBV7-3 to TRBJ2-1, with 10 nucleotides matching TRBD1. CDR1 is SGHTA, CDR2 FQGTGA, per germline. CDR3 length: 16 residues. The ends lost 2 bases at V and 8 bases at J; junction bases unmatched: 9. The DNA read from the CDR3 is TGTGCCAGCAGCTTATTTGTGGGACAGGGGTACCATGAG. Translated, it gives CASSLFVGQGYHE. The CDR3 in its entirety is CASSLFVGQGYHEQFF.

This clone was seen many times. From the germline J gene comes the end of the CDR3, since the read stops 3 residues before it. V gene TRBV7-9 combines with J gene TRBJ2-1; 7 positions match TRBD1. Trimming took 5 bases from V and 4 from J; bases not matched to a gene: 5. The CDR3 length is 14 residues. Germline loops: CDR1 SEHNR, CDR2 FQNEAQ (reference sequence). This CDR3 is CASSQTGVYNEQFF. CDR3 DNA, as far as it was read: TGTGCCAGCAGCCAAACAGGGGTGTACAATGAG.

Many counts were recorded for this clone. The CDR3 end is not reached by the read, which stops 3 residues before it; the germline J gene fills it in. The chain links TRBV27 to TRBJ2-7; D could derive from TRBD1 or TRBD2 (7 bases each). This CDR3 comprises 14 residues. Trimming left V 6 bases short and J 0 bases short, with 12 bases between. The germline V gene encodes CDR1 MNHEY and CDR2 SMNVEV (reference sequence). The part of the CDR3 DNA that was read is TGTGCCAGCAGCAGGGGGAGGGGCTCCTACGAG. Translated: CASSRGRGSYE. The full-length CDR3 reads as CASSRGRGSYEQYF.

This clone has a count of ten or more. The read terminates 3 residues ahead of where the CDR3 ends, so the germline J gene completes it. The V call is TRBV19, the J call TRBJ2-5, with a weak D call TRBD2 (5 bases). This CDR3 comprises 12 residues. Germline-derived CDR1 and CDR2 are LNHDA and SQIVND (reference sequence). The V gene lost 8 bases and the J gene lost 5 bases, with 12 bases spanning the gap. The sequenced CDR3 bases are TGTGCCAGTGGCCGGACTGAGGAGACC. It translates to CASGRTEET. From start to end, the CDR3 is CASGRTEETQYF.

With regard to this clone: A far larger clone differs by one base, so this is likely a read error. The CDR3 is cut off 3 residues early in the read; its end comes from the germline J gene. This CDR3 is also generated by other DNA sequences in the sample. J is TRBJ1-1 and V is TRBV7-2; D possibly corresponds to TRBD1 (6 bases). The germline gives CDR1 SGHTA, CDR2 FQGNSA. CDR3 size: 14 residues. Trimming took 5 bases from V and 1 from J, leaving 11 bases between them. The CDR3 loop reads CASSKGHQNTEAFF. The CDR3 DNA, read in part, is TGTGCCAGCAGCAAGGGACATCAGAACACTGAA.

In this sample, this clone turned up many times. The read terminates 3 residues ahead of where the CDR3 ends, so the germline J gene completes it. This rearrangement joins TRBV12-3 or TRBV12-4 to TRBJ2-5; tentative D call: TRBD2 (6 bases). This CDR3 is 14 amino acids long. The V and J ends lost 5 bases and 5 bases respectively, with 15 bases between them. CDR3 DNA (partial): TGTGCCAGCAGTCCTTTTGGGGGGAGGGAGACC. Protein: CASSPFGGRET. The CDR3, in full, reads CASSPFGGRETQYF.

At least ten counts were recorded for this clone. Read data end 3 residues before the CDR3 end; the end is taken from the germline J gene. The chain employs TRBV6-1 and TRBJ2-3; TRBD2 matches 11 bases. J gave up 3 bases and V 6 bases, and 5 bases lay outside the gene matches. Germline assignment: CDR1 MNHNS and CDR2 SASEGT. The CDR3 runs 15 residues. The CDR3 loop is CASRELAGVTDTQYF. The sequenced CDR3 bases are TGTGCCAGCAGGGAACTAGCGGGAGTGACAGATACG.

This clone was counted only a few times. The read gets to within 3 residues of the CDR3 end, and the germline J gene fills in the rest. The rearrangement links TRBV10-2 to TRBJ2-5, with 7 bases fitting TRBD2. Per the germline V gene, CDR1 is WSHSY and CDR2 is SAAADI. The CDR3 is 14 amino acids. The junction had 1 base not matched to a gene; V was cut back by 3 bases and J by 0 bases. The part of the CDR3 DNA that was read is TGCGCCAGCAGTGAAGCGGGGTACCAAGAGACC. Its protein is CASSEAGYQET. The CDR3, in full, reads CASSEAGYQETQYF.

This clone was observed at least ten times. The sequenced CDR3 bases are TGTGCCAGCAGCGCGACCGCGGGGATATACGAG. This encodes CASSATAGIYE. The CDR3 as a whole reads CASSATAGIYEQYF. This chain links TRBV9 with TRBJ2-7, with a possible D match to TRBD2 (6 bases). The read comes to an end 3 residues before the CDR3 does, leaving the germline J gene to fill in the end. CDR1 and CDR2 from the germline V gene are SGDLS and YYNGEE. This CDR3 has 14 amino acids. Trimming took off 3 bases at V and 4 bases at J, with 14 bases between the two ends.

At least ten counts were recorded for this clone. The CDR3 end lies 3 residues beyond the end of the read and is filled in from the germline J gene. The V gene is TRBV5-1, the J gene TRBJ1-5, with TRBD1 matching over 8 bases. Germline V gives CDR1 SGHRS, CDR2 YFSETQ. The CDR3 loop spans 15 amino acids. Germline trimming cut 0 bases from V and 8 bases from J; bases unmatched to any gene: 7. The part of the CDR3 DNA that was read is TGCGCCAGCAGCTTGGGGGGACAGGCCCTTGAGCCC. As protein: CASSLGGQALEP. The entire CDR3 protein reads CASSLGGQALEPQHF.

Ten or more counts support this clone. The read finishes 3 residues shy of the CDR3 end, and the germline J gene is used to complete it. The chain uses TRBV5-1 and TRBJ2-3, with D perhaps TRBD1 (6 bases). Germline CDR1 reads SGHRS; CDR2 reads YFSETQ. Trimming shortened V by 4 bases and J by 3 bases, and 12 bases separated the two germline ends. This CDR3 contains 14 residues. CDR3 DNA, as far as it was read: TGCGCCAGCAGCATCAGACAGGAGACAGATACG. It encodes CASSIRQETDT. The entire CDR3 protein is CASSIRQETDTQYF.

In this sample, this clone turned up many times. The read terminates 3 residues ahead of where the CDR3 ends, so the germline J gene completes it. The chain recombines TRBV12-3 or TRBV12-4 with TRBJ2-7; D is possibly TRBD2 (6 bases). The CDR3 has 16 amino acids. The V end lost 1 base, the J end lost 6 bases, and 19 bases lay between the germline ends. The part of the CDR3 DNA that was read is TGTGCCAGCAGTTTAGGCACCGTGACCAGCGGGTTCGAG. Protein sequence: CASSLGTVTSGFE. In full, the CDR3 reads CASSLGTVTSGFEQYF.

A few counts support this clone. The read gets to within 3 residues of the CDR3 end, and the germline J gene fills in the rest. The chain recombines TRBV10-2 with TRBJ1-6, with D tentatively TRBD1 (5 bases). This CDR3 contains 14 residues. Trimming removed 6 bases from V and 5 bases from J, with 11 bases in between. Germline V gene sequence: CDR1 WSHSY, CDR2 SAAADI. The sequenced CDR3 bases are TGCGCCAGCAGGGCCGCGGGGGATAATTCACCC. It yields the protein CASRAAGDNSP. The whole CDR3 reads CASRAAGDNSPLHF.

This clone was detected many times. The CDR3 end is not reached by the read, which stops 3 residues before it; the germline J gene fills it in. V gene TRBV20-1 combines with J gene TRBJ2-2; weak D call: TRBD1 (6 bases). The ends were cut back, 4 bases at V and 2 bases at J, with 14 bases in the middle. The CDR3 loop spans 15 amino acids. Germline CDR1 is DFQATT and CDR2 is SNEGSKA (reference sequence). The CDR3 reads CSAKPRGFNTGELFF. The CDR3 bases that were read are TGCAGTGCTAAGCCCAGGGGTTTCAACACCGGGGAG.

This clone has ten or more counts. Read coverage stops 3 residues before the CDR3 terminus; the germline J gene supplies the remainder. This rearrangement joins TRBV29-1 to TRBJ1-2, with D possibly TRBD1 on 5 matching bases. Germline V gene lookup returns CDR1 SQVTM and CDR2 ANQGSEA. There are 12 residues in the CDR3. The CDR3 reads CSVEAPGGGYTF. CDR3 DNA (partial): TGCAGCGTTGAAGCCCCCGGGGGGGGC.

This clone came up many times. With the read ending 3 residues before the CDR3 end, the germline J gene is used to fill in that end. The J gene is TRBJ1-3, the V gene TRBV7-9, with D unresolved. The CDR3 is 15 residues long. Germline loops: CDR1 SEHNR, CDR2 FQNEAQ (reference sequence). The V end lost 5 bases, the J end lost 0 bases, and 11 bases lay between the germline ends. The CDR3 region is CASSAGLSSGNTIYF. The sequenced CDR3 bases are TGTGCCAGCAGCGCTGGTCTCAGCTCTGGAAACACC. Full variable domain (outside the CDR3, taken from reference TRBV7-9 and TRBJ1-3): DTGVSQNPRHKITKRGQNVTFRCDPISEHNRLYWYRQTLGQGPEFLTYFQNEAQLEKSRLLSDRFSAERPKGSFSTLEIQRTEQGDSAMYLCASSAGLSSGNTIYFGEGSWLTVV.

This clone was recorded a few times. The read halts 3 residues ahead of the CDR3 end, with the missing end drawn from the germline J gene. The rearrangement joins TRBV7-8 to TRBJ1-2; possibly TRBD1 for D (6 bases). Trimming removed 10 bases from V and 7 bases from J, with 25 bases in between. The CDR3 contains 15 residues. Germline CDR1 and CDR2: SGHVS and FQNEAQ. The part of the CDR3 DNA that was read is TGTGCCACAATCAGGAAACAGGGTAAGGGCAGTGGC. It translates to CATIRKQGKGSG. The CDR3 as a whole reads CATIRKQGKGSGYTF.

At least ten counts were recorded for this clone. The read ends 3 residues before the CDR3 terminus; that terminus is restored from the germline J gene. V gene TRBV5-1 combines with J gene TRBJ2-5, with D perhaps matching TRBD2 (5 bases). Per germline, CDR1 SGHRS and CDR2 YFSETQ. This CDR3 spans 14 amino acids. The ends were cut back, 2 bases at V and 3 bases at J, with 11 bases in the middle. The CDR3 sequence is CASSLQGLEETQYF. The covered CDR3 bases are TGCGCCAGCAGCTTACAAGGACTTGAAGAGACC. The variable domain in full, with the rest retrieved from reference TRBV5-1 and TRBJ2-5, is KAGVTQTPRYLIKTRGQQVTLSCSPISGHRSVSWYQQTPGQGLQFLFEYFSETQRNKGNFPGRFSGRQFSNSRSEMNVSTLELGDSALYLCASSLQGLEETQYFGPGTRLLVL.

This clone was detected many times. One junction end does not reproduce the germline sequence, and a read error may be involved. The CDR3 extends 3 residues past the end of the read, so its final part is completed from the germline J gene. The chain couples TRBV5-1 to TRBJ2-3; TRBD2 might be the D (6 bases). Germline V gives CDR1 SGHRS, CDR2 YFSETQ. CDR3 length: 15 amino acids. CDR3 bases read: TGCGCCAGCAGTTTGGACTATACTTTAACAGATACG. It codes for CASSLDYTLTDT. The full CDR3 protein is CASSLDYTLTDTQYF.